Listed below are T cell receptor beta chains from one sample, sequenced in a study of T-cell reconstitution after alpha-beta-depleted transplantation in children. Each CDR3 protein is one row after TCRdb ran MiXCR on the PCR reads. The sample lists around 440,000 distinct CDR3 sequences, 15% to 20% occurring once. The sample in question was PBMCs, mostly from graft donor cells, obtained 360 days after TCRalphabeta/CD19-depleted stem cell transplant. These receptors all stem from a boy in the first two years of life who had a stem cell transplant for Wiskott-Aldrich syndrome, so the T cells may come from the graft donor. Both conserved end residues are part of each CDR3. D genes are given only for firm matches. Part of the rows lack a size; the others show once, few, many or a class for expanded clones.

size	D	V	J	CDR3	DNA
-	TRBD2	TRBV29-1	TRBJ2-1	CSVELAGVPQLYNEQFF	TGCAGCGTTGAACTAGCGGGGGTGCCCCAACTCTACAATGAGCAGTTCTTC
many	-	TRBV29-1	TRBJ2-5	CSVFVGLFKETQYF	TGCAGCGTTTTCGTCGGACTCTTCAAGGAGACCCAGTACTTC
-	-	TRBV10-2	TRBJ2-5	CASSEWAVGVGRETQYF	TGCGCCAGCAGTGAATGGGCGGTAGGCGTTGGGAGAGAGACCCAGTACTTC
many	TRBD2	TRBV10-3	TRBJ2-7	CAISPPAGVGEQYF	TGTGCCATCAGTCCCCCCGCGGGAGTGGGAGAGCAGTACTTC
-	-	TRBV30	TRBJ2-6	CAWSVTRGANVLTF	TGTGCCTGGAGTGTGACTCGGGGGGCCAACGTCCTGACTTTC
-	-	TRBV27	TRBJ2-1	CASSPMILSSSYNEQFF	TGTGCCAGCAGTCCCATGATTCTTTCCAGCTCCTACAATGAGCAGTTCTTC
-	-	TRBV20-1	TRBJ2-1	CSASLASYNEQFF	TGCAGTGCTAGTCTAGCGTCCTACAATGAGCAGTTCTTC
-	-	TRBV12-3/TRBV12-4	TRBJ2-6	CASSVRQAGANVLTF	TGTGCCAGCAGTGTTAGACAGGCTGGGGCCAACGTCCTGACTTTC
-	TRBD2	TRBV20-1	TRBJ2-7	CSASGGSIVEQYF	TGCAGTGCTAGCGGGGGGTCTATTGTCGAGCAGTACTTC
-	-	TRBV5-1	TRBJ2-5	CASSVDLQETQYF	TGCGCCAGCAGCGTGGACTTACAAGAGACCCAGTACTTC
few	-	TRBV3-1	TRBJ2-2	CASSQWGAYTGELFF	TGTGCCAGCAGCCAATGGGGGGCGTACACCGGGGAGCTGTTTTTT
-	-	TRBV7-9	TRBJ2-5	CASSLVEATQYF	TGTGCCAGCAGCTTAGTGGAGGCGACCCAGTACTTC
few	TRBD2	TRBV10-3	TRBJ2-5	CAISLLAEETQYF	TGTGCCATCAGTCTGCTAGCGGAAGAGACCCAGTACTTC
-	TRBD2	TRBV29-1	TRBJ2-1	CSGGGLARANEQFF	TGCAGCGGTGGGGGACTAGCGCGGGCCAATGAGCAGTTCTTC
-	TRBD2	TRBV5-4	TRBJ2-1	CASTGREGLLGEQFF	TGTGCCAGCACCGGCCGGGAGGGCCTTTTGGGTGAGCAGTTCTTC
few	-	TRBV2	TRBJ2-7	CASSTGSHEQYF	TGTGCCAGCAGTACAGGGAGCCACGAGCAGTACTTC
-	-	TRBV20-1	TRBJ1-5	CSARQGGRNQPQHF	TGCAGTGCTAGACAGGGAGGTCGCAATCAGCCCCAGCATTTT
-	-	TRBV4-1	TRBJ1-6	CASSQGRGGRNSPLHF	TGCGCCAGCAGCCAAGGCCGGGGGGGCCGAAATTCACCCCTCCACTTT
-	TRBD2	TRBV7-2	TRBJ2-1	CASSLAGATSVYNEQFF	TGTGCCAGCAGCTTAGCGGGGGCGACTAGCGTGTACAATGAGCAGTTCTTC
few	-	TRBV20-1	TRBJ2-5	CSATQETQYF	TGCAGTGCTACCCAAGAGACCCAGTACTTC
few	TRBD2	TRBV20-1	TRBJ2-2	CSAKLAGKRNTGELFF	TGCAGTGCCAAGCTAGCGGGGAAACGTAACACCGGGGAGCTGTTTTTT
few	-	TRBV7-2	TRBJ2-3	CASSLVRLDTQYF	TGTGCCAGCAGCTTAGTTCGATTGGATACGCAGTATTTT